This TCR beta chain was documented in a study of T cells in Graves' hyperthyroidism and ophthalmopathy. Study-level results: Ophthalmopathy onset followed model prediction by a median roughly six months.

Amplified TCR beta CDR3 regions derived from RNA transcripts. A set of HTBI primers served as the primers for a first-round RT-PCR of the TCR CDR3. MiXCR, applied by TCRdb to the multiplex PCR reads, yields one record per CDR3 protein. The sample includes about 560,000 distinct CDR3 sequences, 13% to 15% of them seen just once. Uncontrolled infection, other autoimmune disease, pregnancy and lactation each barred patients from inclusion. The source of the PBMCs was around 10 ml of fresh peripheral blood. The sample holds many counts of this clonotype. Its antigen is not identified. The sample comprised blood. The sequence derives from a middle-aged woman with Graves' hyperthyroidism.

CDR3 residues: CASSLPGGMNYGYTF. For the CDR3, the DNA is TGTGCCAGCAGTTTACCAGGGGGGATGAACTATGGCTACACCTTC. The chain links TRBV28 to TRBJ1-2; 7 bases are a match to TRBD1. CDR3 length equals 15 residues. Germline loops: CDR1 MDHEN, CDR2 SYDVKM. J lost 2 bases, V lost 2 bases, and 5 bases had no gene match.